These 7 T cell receptor beta chains came from one sample sequenced in a study of blood T cell repertoires in COVID-19. The data were produced by immunoSEQ multiplex PCR, yet TCRdb's version contains in-frame clones alone and is incomplete. Of 180,000 or so clones in the sample, roughly 76% were seen once. The source material was peripheral blood. These receptors were obtained from a woman in her forties with COVID-19, enrolled during active disease.

V gene TRBV28 combines with J gene TRBJ2-7, with D maybe TRBD2 (6 bases). CDR1 is MDHEN and CDR2 is SYDVKM in the germline V gene. V was trimmed by 2 bases and J by 6 bases, leaving 20 bases between them. The CDR3 runs 16 residues. This CDR3 is CASSLSLAGTSLEQYF. The CDR3 DNA reads as TGTGCCAGCAGTTTAAGTCTGGCGGGAACCTCTCTCGAGCAGTACTTC.

The chain combines TRBV7-3 with TRBJ2-1; weak D call: TRBD2 (6 bases). V lost 3 bases, J lost 2 bases, and 8 bases lay in between. From germline, CDR1 is SGHTA and CDR2 FQGTGA. This CDR3 comprises 14 residues. The CDR3, as DNA: TGTGCCAGCAGCTTCGGGGGTGCCTACAATGAGCAGTTCTTC. It specifies CASSFGGAYNEQFF.

This clone was observed at least ten times. DNA of the CDR3: TGTGCCAGCAGCCAACGGAGGGAAGTATTAGGCTATGGCTACACCTTC. Translating it yields CASSQRREVLGYGYTF. V and J are TRBV11-2 and TRBJ1-2; D remains unclear. CDR3 length: 16 residues. Germline V gene sequence: CDR1 SGHAT, CDR2 FQNNGV. Trimming pared 5 bases from V and 4 bases from J, leaving 20 bases between.

V gene TRBV7-3 combines with J gene TRBJ2-1; 7 bases line up with TRBD2. Germline CDR1 and CDR2: SGHTA and FQGTGA. V was clipped by 2 bases and J by 2 bases; unmatched bases: 3. The CDR3 sequence is 15 residues long. CDR3 nucleotides: TGTGCCAGCAGCTTAGGCGGGAGCACCTACAATGAGCAGTTCTTC. This translates into CASSLGGSTYNEQFF.

The chain couples TRBV27 to TRBJ2-7; D is unclear. There are 13 residues in the CDR3. Trimming removed 0 bases from V and 4 bases from J, with 7 bases in between. Germline lookup yields CDR1 MNHEY and CDR2 SMNVEV (reference sequence). CDR3 sequence: CASSLSERYEQYF. For the CDR3, the DNA is TGTGCCAGCAGTTTATCGGAGAGGTACGAGCAGTACTTC.

The V and J genes are TRBV9 and TRBJ2-1, with a weak D call TRBD2 (6 bases). V was clipped by 0 bases and J by 3 bases, with 10 bases between them. Germline CDR1 is SGDLS and CDR2 is YYNGEE. The CDR3 runs 15 residues. The CDR3 sequence: CASSVGDSNYNEQFF. CDR3 DNA sequence: TGTGCCAGCAGCGTAGGGGACTCCAACTACAATGAGCAGTTCTTC.

The chain joins TRBV30 to TRBJ1-3; TRBD1 aligns across 7 bases. This CDR3 contains 14 residues. Germline trimming cut 2 bases from V and 4 bases from J; bases unmatched to any gene: 5. The germline V gene encodes CDR1 GTSNPN and CDR2 SVGIG (reference sequence). CDR3 nucleotide sequence: TGTGCCTGGAGTATCACAGGGGTCGGAAACACCATATATTTT. Translation: CAWSITGVGNTIYF.